This TCR beta chain was sequenced during a study of blood T cells in healthy people across ages. Findings and caveats of the study: The diversity estimates, figures obtained from one million T cells, were considered underestimates.

Through a sample-barcoded 5' primer and a J-beta primer mix, a second PCR was run for roughly 6 to 11 cycles. Any given sample supplied a minimum of 2.5 million CDR3-containing paired-end reads. MiXCR was run by TCRdb on the 5' RACE reads, yielding one entry per CDR3 protein. The data hold about 670,000 distinct CDR3 sequences, with over 40% observed a single time. Trimming removed 7 bases at V and 6 bases at J, with 13 bases between. The CDR3 runs 13 residues. CDR1 and CDR2 (germline): SGHTA, FQGNSA. Isolation yielded PBMCs, at least 7 million per sample, in every case. On this clonotype: The antigen is unknown.

What was sequenced was blood. The receptor was isolated from an elderly woman in good health. V is TRBV7-2 and J is TRBJ1-5, with TRBD1 as a possible D gene (6 bases). Written as DNA, the CDR3 is TGTGCCAGCAACCCTACAGGGTTTCAGCCCCAGCATTTT. Translation: CASNPTGFQPQHF.